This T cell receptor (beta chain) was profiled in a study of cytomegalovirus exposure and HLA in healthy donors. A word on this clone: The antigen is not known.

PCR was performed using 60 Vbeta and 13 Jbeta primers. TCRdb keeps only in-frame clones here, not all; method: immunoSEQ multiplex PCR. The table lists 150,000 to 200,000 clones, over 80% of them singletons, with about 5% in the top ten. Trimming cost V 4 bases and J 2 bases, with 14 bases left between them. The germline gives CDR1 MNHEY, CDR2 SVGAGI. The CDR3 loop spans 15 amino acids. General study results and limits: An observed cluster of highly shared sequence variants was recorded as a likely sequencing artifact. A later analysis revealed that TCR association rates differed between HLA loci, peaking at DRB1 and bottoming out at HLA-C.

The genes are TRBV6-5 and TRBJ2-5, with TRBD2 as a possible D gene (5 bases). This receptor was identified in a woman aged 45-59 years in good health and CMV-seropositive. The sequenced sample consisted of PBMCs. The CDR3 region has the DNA TGTGCCAGCAGTTCCTCCTTTGGAGGTCAAGAGACCCAGTACTTC. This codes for CASSSSFGGQETQYF.